This T cell receptor beta chain was identified in a study of tumor and adjacent non-tumor tissue in lung cancer. Study outcomes and limitations: Normal lung showed higher cumulative top 100 clone frequency than tumor. Higher tumor TCR diversity was associated with shorter survival.

Three rounds of nested PCR, following a modified ARM-PCR protocol, produced the TCRbeta library. TCRdb called the multiplex PCR reads again in MiXCR, with one record for every CDR3 protein. The data show 91,000 or so distinct CDR3 sequences, 67% seen once. There are 10 residues in the CDR3. The germline CDR1 and CDR2 sequences are SQVTM and ANQGSEA. The template was RNA from unsorted bulk tissue. Donors were chemotherapy-naive, newly diagnosed lung cancer surgical patients in China, August–late 2014. Regarding this clonotype: What it binds is not known. The junction and the germline gene differ at one end; a read error may be behind it.

Material for sequencing was lung tumor tissue. This sequence was found in a man aged 60-69 years with non-small cell lung cancer. The chain employs TRBV29-1 and TRBJ1-2, with 8 bases matching TRBD1. As DNA, the CDR3 is TGCGGCGTAGACAGGGGTGGCTACACGTTC. The encoded protein is CGVDRGGYTF.